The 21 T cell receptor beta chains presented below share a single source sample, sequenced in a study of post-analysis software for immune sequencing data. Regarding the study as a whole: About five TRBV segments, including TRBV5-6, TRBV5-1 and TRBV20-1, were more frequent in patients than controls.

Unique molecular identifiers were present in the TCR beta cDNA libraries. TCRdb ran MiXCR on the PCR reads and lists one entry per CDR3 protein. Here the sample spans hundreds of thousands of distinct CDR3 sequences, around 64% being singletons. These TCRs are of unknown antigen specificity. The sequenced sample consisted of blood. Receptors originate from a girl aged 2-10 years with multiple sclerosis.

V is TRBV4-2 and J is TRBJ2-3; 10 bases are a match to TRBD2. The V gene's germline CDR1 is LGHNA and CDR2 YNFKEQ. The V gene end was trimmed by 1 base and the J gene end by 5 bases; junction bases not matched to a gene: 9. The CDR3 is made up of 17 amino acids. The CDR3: CASSQGHSSGGEDTQYF. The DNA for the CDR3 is TGTGCCAGCAGCCAAGGCCATTCTAGCGGGGGCGAAGATACGCAGTATTTT.

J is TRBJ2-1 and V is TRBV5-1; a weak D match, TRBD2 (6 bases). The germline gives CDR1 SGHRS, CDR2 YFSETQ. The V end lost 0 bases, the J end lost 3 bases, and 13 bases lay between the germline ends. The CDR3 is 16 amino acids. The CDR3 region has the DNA TGCGCCAGCAGCTTGGGGCTAGCGCCATTCTACAATGAGCAGTTCTTC. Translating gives CASSLGLAPFYNEQFF. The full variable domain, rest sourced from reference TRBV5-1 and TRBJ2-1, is KAGVTQTPRYLIKTRGQQVTLSCSPISGHRSVSWYQQTPGQGLQFLFEYFSETQRNKGNFPGRFSGRQFSNSRSEMNVSTLELGDSALYLCASSLGLAPFYNEQFFGPGTRLTVL.

The CDR3 loop reads CATSDPGQGQETQYF. DNA for the CDR3: TGTGCCACCAGTGATCCCGGACAGGGGCAAGAGACCCAGTACTTC. The chain employs TRBV24-1 and TRBJ2-5; 9 nucleotides align to TRBD1. Germline CDR1 reads KGHDR; CDR2 reads SFDVKD. V dropped 3 bases and J dropped 2; count of bases not matched to a gene: 3. This CDR3 contains 15 residues.

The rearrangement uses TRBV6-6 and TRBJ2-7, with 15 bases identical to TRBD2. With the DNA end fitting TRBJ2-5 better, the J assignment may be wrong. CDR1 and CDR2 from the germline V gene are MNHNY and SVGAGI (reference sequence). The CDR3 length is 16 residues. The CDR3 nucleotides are TGTGCCACCAACCTGGGACTAGCGGGAGGAGGGGAGACCCAGTACTTC. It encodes CATNLGLAGGGETQYF.

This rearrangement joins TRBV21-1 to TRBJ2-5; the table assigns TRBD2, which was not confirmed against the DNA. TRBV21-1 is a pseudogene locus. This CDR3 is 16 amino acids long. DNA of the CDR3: TGTGCCAGCAGCAAACGCCCGACTAGCCCCCAAGAGACCCAGTACTTC. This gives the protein CASSKRPTSPQETQYF.

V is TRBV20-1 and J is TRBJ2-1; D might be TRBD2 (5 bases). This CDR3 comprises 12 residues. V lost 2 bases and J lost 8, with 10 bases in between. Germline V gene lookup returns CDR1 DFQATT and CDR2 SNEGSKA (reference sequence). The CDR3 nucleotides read TGCAGTGCTAGACCCGTGAGGGATGAGCAGTTCTTC. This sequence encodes CSARPVRDEQFF.

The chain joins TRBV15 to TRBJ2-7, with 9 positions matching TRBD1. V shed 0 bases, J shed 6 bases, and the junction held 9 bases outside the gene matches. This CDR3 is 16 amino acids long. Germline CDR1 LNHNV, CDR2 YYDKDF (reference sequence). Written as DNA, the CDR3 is TGTGCCACCAGCAGAGAGAGGAACAGGGGGCCCCGCGAGCAGTACTTC. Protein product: CATSRERNRGPREQYF.

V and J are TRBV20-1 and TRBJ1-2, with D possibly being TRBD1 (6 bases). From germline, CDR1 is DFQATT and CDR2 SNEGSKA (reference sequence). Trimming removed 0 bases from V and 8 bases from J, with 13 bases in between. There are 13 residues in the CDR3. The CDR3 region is CSARDPGAAGYTF. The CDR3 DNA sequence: TGCAGTGCTAGAGATCCGGGGGCGGCGGGCTACACCTTC.

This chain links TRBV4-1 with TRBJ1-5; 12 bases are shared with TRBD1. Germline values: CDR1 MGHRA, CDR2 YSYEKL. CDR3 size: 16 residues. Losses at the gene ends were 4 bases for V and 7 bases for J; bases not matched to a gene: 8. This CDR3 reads CASSLPGQGARQPQHF. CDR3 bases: TGCGCCAGCAGCCTCCCGGGACAGGGGGCGCGGCAGCCCCAGCATTTT.

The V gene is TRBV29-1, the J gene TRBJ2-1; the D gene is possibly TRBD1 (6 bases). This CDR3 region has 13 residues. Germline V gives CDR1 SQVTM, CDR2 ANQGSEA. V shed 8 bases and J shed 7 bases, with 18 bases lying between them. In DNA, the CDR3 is TGCAGCCCCCTAGGGCAGGGGACAAATGAGCAGTTCTTC. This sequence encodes CSPLGQGTNEQFF.

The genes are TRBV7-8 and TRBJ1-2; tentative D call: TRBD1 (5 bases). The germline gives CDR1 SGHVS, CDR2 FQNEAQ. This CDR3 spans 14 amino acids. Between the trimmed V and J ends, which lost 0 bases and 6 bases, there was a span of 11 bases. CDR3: CASSLAGRRDGYTF. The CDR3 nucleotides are TGTGCCAGCAGCTTAGCGGGACGGAGGGATGGCTACACCTTC.

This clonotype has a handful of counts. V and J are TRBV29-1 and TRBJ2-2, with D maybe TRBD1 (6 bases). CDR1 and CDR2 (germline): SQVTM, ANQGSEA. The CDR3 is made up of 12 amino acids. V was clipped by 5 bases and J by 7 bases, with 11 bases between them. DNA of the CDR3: TGCAGCGTTTACAGGGCCCGCGGGGAGCTGTTTTTT. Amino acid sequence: CSVYRARGELFF.

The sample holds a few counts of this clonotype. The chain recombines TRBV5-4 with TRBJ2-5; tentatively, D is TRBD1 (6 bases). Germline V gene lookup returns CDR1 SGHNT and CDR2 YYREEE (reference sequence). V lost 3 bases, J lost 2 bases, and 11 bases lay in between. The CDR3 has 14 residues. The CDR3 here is CASSSQGKQETQYF. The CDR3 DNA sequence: TGTGCCAGCAGCTCTCAGGGGAAGCAAGAGACCCAGTACTTC.

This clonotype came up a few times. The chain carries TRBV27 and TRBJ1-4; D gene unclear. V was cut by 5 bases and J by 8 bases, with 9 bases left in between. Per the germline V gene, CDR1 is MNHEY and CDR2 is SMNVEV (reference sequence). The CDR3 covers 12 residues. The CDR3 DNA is TGTGCCAGCAGTCTCGCGGGGGAAAAACTGTTTTTT. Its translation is CASSLAGEKLFF.

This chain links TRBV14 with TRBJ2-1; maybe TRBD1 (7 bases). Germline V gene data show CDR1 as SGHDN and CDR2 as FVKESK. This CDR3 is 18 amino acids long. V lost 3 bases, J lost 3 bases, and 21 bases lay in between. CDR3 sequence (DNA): TGTGCCAGCAGCCACCTGAGGCGGGACAGAGAAAACTACAATGAGCAGTTCTTC. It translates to CASSHLRRDRENYNEQFF.

This CDR3 is CSARNSGGAGETQYF. DNA for the CDR3: TGCAGTGCTAGGAATAGCGGGGGGGCGGGTGAGACCCAGTACTTC. This rearrangement joins TRBV20-1 to TRBJ2-5; 11 bases agree with TRBD2. Trimming cost V 3 bases and J 5 bases; bases outside gene matches: 8. The V gene's germline CDR1 is DFQATT and CDR2 SNEGSKA (reference sequence). This CDR3 region has 15 residues.

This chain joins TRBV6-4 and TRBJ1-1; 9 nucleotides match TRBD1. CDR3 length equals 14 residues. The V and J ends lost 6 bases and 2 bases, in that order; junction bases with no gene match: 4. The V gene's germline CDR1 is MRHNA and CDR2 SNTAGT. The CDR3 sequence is CASRRQGDNTEAFF. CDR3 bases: TGTGCCAGCAGACGACAGGGGGATAACACTGAAGCTTTCTTT.

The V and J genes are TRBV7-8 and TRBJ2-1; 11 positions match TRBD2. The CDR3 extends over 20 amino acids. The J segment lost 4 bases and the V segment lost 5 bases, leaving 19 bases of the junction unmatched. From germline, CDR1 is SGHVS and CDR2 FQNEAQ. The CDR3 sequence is CASSRRRGNSGGAEYNEQFF. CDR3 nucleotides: TGTGCCAGCAGCCGTCGGCGGGGCAATAGCGGGGGGGCAGAATACAATGAGCAGTTCTTC.

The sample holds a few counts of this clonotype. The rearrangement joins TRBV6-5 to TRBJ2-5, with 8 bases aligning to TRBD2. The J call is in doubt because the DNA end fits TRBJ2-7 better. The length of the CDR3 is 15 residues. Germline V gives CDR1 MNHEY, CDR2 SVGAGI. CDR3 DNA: TGTGCCAGCAGTTACGGTAGCGGGACGGTTTCCGAGCAGTACTTC. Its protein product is CASSYGSGTVSEQYF.

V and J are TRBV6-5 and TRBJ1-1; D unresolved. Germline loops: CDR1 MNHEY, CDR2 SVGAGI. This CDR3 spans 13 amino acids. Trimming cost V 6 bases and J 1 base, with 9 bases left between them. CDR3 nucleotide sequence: TGTGCCAGCAGATCGGGATCGAACACTGAAGCTTTCTTT. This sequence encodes CASRSGSNTEAFF.

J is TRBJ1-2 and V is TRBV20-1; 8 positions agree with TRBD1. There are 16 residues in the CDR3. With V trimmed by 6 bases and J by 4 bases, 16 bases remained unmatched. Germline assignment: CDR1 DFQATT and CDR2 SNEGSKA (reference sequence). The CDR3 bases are TGCAGTGCAAAGCGACCCAGGGGGCGCCTTGGCTATGGCTACACCTTC. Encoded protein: CSAKRPRGRLGYGYTF.